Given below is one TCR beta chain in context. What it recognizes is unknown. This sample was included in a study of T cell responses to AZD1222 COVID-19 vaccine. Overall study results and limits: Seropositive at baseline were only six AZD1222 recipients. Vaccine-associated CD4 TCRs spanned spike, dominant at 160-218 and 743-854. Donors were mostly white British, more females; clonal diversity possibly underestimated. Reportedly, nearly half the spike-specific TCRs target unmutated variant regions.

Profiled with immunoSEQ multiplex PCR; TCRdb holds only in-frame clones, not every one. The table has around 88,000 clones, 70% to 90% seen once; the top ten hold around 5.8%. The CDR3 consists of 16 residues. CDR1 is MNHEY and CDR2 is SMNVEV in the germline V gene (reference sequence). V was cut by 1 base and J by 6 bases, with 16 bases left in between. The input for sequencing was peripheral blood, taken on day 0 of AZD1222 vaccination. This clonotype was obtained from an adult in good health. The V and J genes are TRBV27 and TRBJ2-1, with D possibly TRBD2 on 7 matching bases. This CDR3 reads CASSLFSAGAGNEQFF. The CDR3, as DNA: TGTGCCAGCAGTTTATTCTCGGCGGGGGCAGGCAATGAGCAGTTCTTC.